Presented here are 12 T cell receptor beta chains from one specimen sequenced in a study of blood T cell repertoires in COVID-19. Assay: immunoSEQ multiplex PCR; the TCRdb copy retains only in-frame clones and omits some. The data show around 180,000 clones, 88% seen once. Source material: peripheral blood. The receptors were gathered from a man in his 70s with active or convalescent COVID-19.

The chain combines TRBV28 with TRBJ2-7; 8 bases line up with TRBD1. V shed 4 bases, J shed 9 bases, and the junction held 11 bases outside the gene matches. CDR1 and CDR2 (germline): MDHEN, SYDVKM. The CDR3 runs 14 residues. The CDR3 loop is CASSSGQGPRAQYF. As DNA, the CDR3 is TGTGCCAGCAGTTCTGGACAGGGACCCCGCGCGCAGTACTTC.

The V and J genes are TRBV9 and TRBJ2-5, with unresolved D. This CDR3 is built from 15 residues. The V and J ends lost 0 bases and 5 bases respectively, with 14 bases between them. Germline V gene sequence: CDR1 SGDLS, CDR2 YYNGEE. CDR3 in amino acids: CASSVGLEQLETQYF. The CDR3 DNA follows: TGTGCCAGCAGCGTAGGACTTGAGCAATTGGAGACCCAGTACTTC.

This CDR3 reads CASRATSGGIGTQYF. The CDR3 DNA sequence: TGTGCCAGCAGGGCGACTAGCGGGGGTATTGGGACCCAGTACTTC. The chain has TRBV6-5 and TRBJ2-5; TRBD2 matches 12 bases. The CDR3 sequence is 15 residues long. The V and J ends lost 6 bases and 7 bases, in that order; junction bases with no gene match: 9. In germline, CDR1 is MNHEY, CDR2 SVGAGI.

The chain joins TRBV19 to TRBJ1-1; 12 bases map to TRBD1. CDR1 and CDR2 from the germline V gene are LNHDA and SQIVND (reference sequence). Trimming cost V 9 bases and J 4 bases; bases outside gene matches: 6. CDR3 length: 14 amino acids. CDR3 protein: CASRDRGQVTEAFF. The CDR3 DNA sequence: TGTGCCAGCCGGGACAGGGGGCAGGTCACTGAAGCTTTCTTT.

This sequence joins TRBV5-6 and TRBJ2-3; perhaps TRBD1 as D (6 bases). CDR1 is SGHDT, CDR2 YYEEEE, per germline. V lost 3 bases, J lost 1 base, and 12 bases lay in between. The length of the CDR3 is 15 residues. The CDR3 loop reads CASSYLSGGTDTQYF. CDR3 bases: TGTGCCAGCAGCTATCTTTCAGGGGGCACAGATACGCAGTATTTT.

This chain uses TRBV6-1 with TRBJ2-2; TRBD1 is a possible D gene (6 bases). Germline CDR1 reads MNHNS; CDR2 reads SASEGT. The CDR3 is 18 residues long. V was shortened by 4 bases and J by 2 bases, with 20 bases between the two germline ends. The CDR3, as DNA: TGTGCCAGCAGTGGAACTACAGGGATGGGGCCCAACACCGGGGAGCTGTTTTTT. This encodes CASSGTTGMGPNTGELFF.

The rearrangement links TRBV6-2 or TRBV6-3 to TRBJ1-1, with a weak D call TRBD1 (6 bases). This CDR3 is 12 amino acids long. Deletions cut 6 bases from V and 6 bases from J, with 11 bases between. Germline values: CDR1 MNHEY, CDR2 SVGEGT. The CDR3 DNA is TGTGCCAGCAGCCACAGGGATCCTGAAGCTTTCTTT. Protein: CASSHRDPEAFF.

The V call is TRBV30, the J call TRBJ1-4; a weak D match, TRBD1 (6 bases). CDR1 is GTSNPN and CDR2 is SVGIG in the germline V gene (reference sequence). The CDR3 is made up of 16 amino acids. Trimming removed 3 bases from V and 3 bases from J, with 17 bases in between. The CDR3 nucleotides are TGTGCCTGGAGAAGTTGGGGGCGCGTATCTAATGAAAAACTGTTTTTT. This codes for CAWRSWGRVSNEKLFF.

This chain uses TRBV5-1 with TRBJ1-6, with 7 positions matching TRBD1. Trimming cost V 4 bases and J 3 bases; bases outside gene matches: 10. There are 17 residues in the CDR3. Germline V gives CDR1 SGHRS, CDR2 YFSETQ. The CDR3 coding sequence is TGCGCCAGCAGCCCCGGGACAGCGAAATTCTATAATTCACCCCTCCACTTT. Amino acid sequence: CASSPGTAKFYNSPLHF.

The CDR3 DNA follows: TGTGCCAGCAGTTTACCCTCAGGGGGGCATCAGCCCCAGCATTTT. Translating it yields CASSLPSGGHQPQHF. V is TRBV28 and J is TRBJ1-5; 7 nucleotides agree with TRBD1. Germline V gives CDR1 MDHEN, CDR2 SYDVKM. CDR3 length: 15 amino acids. The trim removed 2 bases at V and 5 bases at J, leaving 6 bases unmatched.

V gene TRBV28 combines with J gene TRBJ2-2; 8 nucleotides line up with TRBD1. The CDR3 loop spans 14 amino acids. Looked up from germline, CDR1 is MDHEN and CDR2 is SYDVKM. The V and J ends lost 7 bases and 7 bases, in that order; junction bases with no gene match: 8. CDR3 bases: TGTGCCAGCACCCGGACAGGGATTCTCGGGGAGCTGTTTTTT. Amino acid sequence: CASTRTGILGELFF. Based on the CDR3 plus reference TRBV28 and TRBJ2-2, the full variable domain is DVKVTQSSRYLVKRTGEKVFLECVQDMDHENMFWYRQDPGLGLRLIYFSYDVKMKEKGDIPEGYSVSREKKERFSLILESASTNQTSMYLCASTRTGILGELFFGEGSRLTVL.

J is TRBJ1-1 and V is TRBV27; D is uncertain. V was trimmed by 6 bases and J by 1 base, leaving 9 bases between them. Germline CDR1 is MNHEY and CDR2 is SMNVEV (reference sequence). The CDR3 totals 13 residues. For the CDR3, the DNA is TGTGCCAGCAGCCTGCACAAGAACACTGAAGCTTTCTTT. This translates into CASSLHKNTEAFF.